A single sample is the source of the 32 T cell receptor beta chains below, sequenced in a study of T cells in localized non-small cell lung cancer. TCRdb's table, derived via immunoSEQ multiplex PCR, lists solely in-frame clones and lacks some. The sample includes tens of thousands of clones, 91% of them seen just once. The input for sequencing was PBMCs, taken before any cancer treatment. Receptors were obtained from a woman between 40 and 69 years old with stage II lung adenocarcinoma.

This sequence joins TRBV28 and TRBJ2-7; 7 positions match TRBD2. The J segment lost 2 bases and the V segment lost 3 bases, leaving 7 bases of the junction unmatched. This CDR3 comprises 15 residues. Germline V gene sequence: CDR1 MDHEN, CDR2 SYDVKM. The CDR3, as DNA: TGTGCCAGCAGTTTTACGGGGAGGGTCCCCTACGAGCAGTACTTC. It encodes CASSFTGRVPYEQYF.

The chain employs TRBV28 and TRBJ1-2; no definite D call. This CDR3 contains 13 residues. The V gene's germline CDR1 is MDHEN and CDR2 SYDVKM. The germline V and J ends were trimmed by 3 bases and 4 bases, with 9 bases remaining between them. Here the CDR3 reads CASSFTGPYGYTF. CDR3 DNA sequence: TGTGCCAGCAGTTTCACCGGGCCCTATGGCTACACCTTC.

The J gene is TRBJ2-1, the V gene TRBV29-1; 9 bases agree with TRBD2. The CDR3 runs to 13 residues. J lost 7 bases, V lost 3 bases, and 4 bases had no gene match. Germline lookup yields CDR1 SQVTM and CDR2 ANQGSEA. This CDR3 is CSVDKAGGNEQFF. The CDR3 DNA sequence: TGCAGCGTTGATAAAGCGGGGGGTAATGAGCAGTTCTTC.

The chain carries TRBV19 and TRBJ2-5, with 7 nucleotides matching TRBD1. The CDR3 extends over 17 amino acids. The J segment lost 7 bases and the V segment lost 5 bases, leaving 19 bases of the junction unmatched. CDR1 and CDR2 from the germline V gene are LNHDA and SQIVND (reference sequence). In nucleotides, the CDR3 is TGTGCCAGTAGTCCGTTAGGGGCTCAGGGGGACCTCGGGACCCAGTACTTC. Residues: CASSPLGAQGDLGTQYF.

Written as DNA, the CDR3 is TGCGCCAGCAGCTTCAGCGGGGGGGCCAATGAGCAGTTCTTC. Protein product: CASSFSGGANEQFF. V gene TRBV5-1 combines with J gene TRBJ2-1; 10 bases map to TRBD2. The germline gives CDR1 SGHRS, CDR2 YFSETQ. V shed 2 bases, J shed 6 bases, and the junction held 2 bases outside the gene matches. The CDR3 sequence is 14 residues long.

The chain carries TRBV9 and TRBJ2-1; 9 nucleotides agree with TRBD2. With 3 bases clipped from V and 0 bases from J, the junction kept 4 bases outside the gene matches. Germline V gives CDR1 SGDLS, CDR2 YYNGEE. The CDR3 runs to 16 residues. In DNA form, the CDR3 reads TGTGCCAGCAGCGGACTAGCGGCCAGCTCCTACAATGAGCAGTTCTTC. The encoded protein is CASSGLAASSYNEQFF.

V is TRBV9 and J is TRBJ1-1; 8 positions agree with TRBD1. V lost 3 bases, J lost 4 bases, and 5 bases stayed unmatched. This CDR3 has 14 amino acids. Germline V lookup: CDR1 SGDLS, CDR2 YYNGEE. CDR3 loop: CASSEGQAGTEAFF. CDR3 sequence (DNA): TGTGCCAGCAGCGAGGGACAGGCAGGCACTGAAGCTTTCTTT.

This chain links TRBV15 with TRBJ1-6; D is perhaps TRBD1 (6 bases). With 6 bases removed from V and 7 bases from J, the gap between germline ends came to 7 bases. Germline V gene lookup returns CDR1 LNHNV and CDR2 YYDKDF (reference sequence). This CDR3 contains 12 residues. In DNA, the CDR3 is TGTGCCACCAGTAGGGGGAATTCACCCCTCCACTTT. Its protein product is CATSRGNSPLHF.

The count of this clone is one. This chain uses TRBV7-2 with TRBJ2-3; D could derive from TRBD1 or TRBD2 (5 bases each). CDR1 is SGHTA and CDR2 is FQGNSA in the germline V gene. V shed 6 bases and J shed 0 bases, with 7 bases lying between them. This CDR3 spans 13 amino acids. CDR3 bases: TGTGCCAGCAGGGGGGTAAGCACAGATACGCAGTATTTT. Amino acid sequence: CASRGVSTDTQYF. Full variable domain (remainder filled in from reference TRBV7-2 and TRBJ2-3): GAGVSQSPSNKVTEKGKDVELRCDPISGHTALYWYRQSLGQGLEFLIYFQGNSAPDKSGLPSDRFSAERTGGSVSTLTIQRTQQEDSAVYLCASRGVSTDTQYFGPGTRLTVL.

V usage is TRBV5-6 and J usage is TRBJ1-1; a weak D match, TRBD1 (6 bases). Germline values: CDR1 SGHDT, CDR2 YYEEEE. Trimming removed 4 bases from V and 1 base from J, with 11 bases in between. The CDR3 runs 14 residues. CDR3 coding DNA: TGTGCCAGCAGCCTAGGACAGTCGAACACTGAAGCTTTCTTT. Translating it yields CASSLGQSNTEAFF.

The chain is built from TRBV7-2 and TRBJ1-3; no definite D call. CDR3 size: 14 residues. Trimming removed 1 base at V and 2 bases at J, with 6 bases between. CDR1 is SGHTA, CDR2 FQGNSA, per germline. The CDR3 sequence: CASSLGDAGNTIYF. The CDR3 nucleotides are TGTGCCAGCAGCTTAGGTGACGCTGGAAACACCATATATTTT.

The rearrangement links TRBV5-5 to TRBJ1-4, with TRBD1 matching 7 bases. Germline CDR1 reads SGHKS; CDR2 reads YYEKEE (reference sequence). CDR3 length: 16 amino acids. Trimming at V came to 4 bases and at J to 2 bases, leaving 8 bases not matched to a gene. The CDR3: CASSGLQGSTNEKLFF. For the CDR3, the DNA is TGTGCCAGCAGCGGACTACAGGGGAGTACTAATGAAAAACTGTTTTTT.

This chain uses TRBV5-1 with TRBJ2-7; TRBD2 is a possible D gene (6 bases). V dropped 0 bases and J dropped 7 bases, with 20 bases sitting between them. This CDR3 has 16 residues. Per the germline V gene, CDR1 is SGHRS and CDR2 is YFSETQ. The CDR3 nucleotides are TGCGCCAGCAGCTTGGTTCTTAGCGGTGGAGGAACAGAGCAGTACTTC. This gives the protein CASSLVLSGGGTEQYF.

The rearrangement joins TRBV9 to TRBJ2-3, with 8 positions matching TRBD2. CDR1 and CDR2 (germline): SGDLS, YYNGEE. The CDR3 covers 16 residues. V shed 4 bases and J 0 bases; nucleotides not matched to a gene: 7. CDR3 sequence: CASSSGAGDSTDTQYF. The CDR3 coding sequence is TGTGCCAGCAGCTCCGGAGCGGGGGATAGCACAGATACGCAGTATTTT.

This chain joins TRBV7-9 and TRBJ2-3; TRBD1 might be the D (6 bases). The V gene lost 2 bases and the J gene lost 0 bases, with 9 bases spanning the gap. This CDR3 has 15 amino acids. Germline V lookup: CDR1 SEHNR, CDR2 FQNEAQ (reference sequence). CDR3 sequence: CASSLTTGSTDTQYF. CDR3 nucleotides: TGTGCCAGCAGCTTAACCACAGGGAGCACAGATACGCAGTATTTT.

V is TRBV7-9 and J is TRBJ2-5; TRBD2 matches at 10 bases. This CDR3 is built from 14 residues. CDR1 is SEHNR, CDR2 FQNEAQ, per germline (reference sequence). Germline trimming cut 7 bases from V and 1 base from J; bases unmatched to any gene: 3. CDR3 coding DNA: TGTGCCAGCAAACTAGCGGGGACCCAAGAGACCCAGTACTTC. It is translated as CASKLAGTQETQYF.

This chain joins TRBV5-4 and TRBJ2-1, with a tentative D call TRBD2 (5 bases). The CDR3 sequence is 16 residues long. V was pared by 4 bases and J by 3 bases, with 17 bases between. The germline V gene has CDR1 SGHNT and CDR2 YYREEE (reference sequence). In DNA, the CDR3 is TGTGCCAGCAGCGGGATCGGACTGCCCCTCTACAATGAGCAGTTCTTC. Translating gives CASSGIGLPLYNEQFF.

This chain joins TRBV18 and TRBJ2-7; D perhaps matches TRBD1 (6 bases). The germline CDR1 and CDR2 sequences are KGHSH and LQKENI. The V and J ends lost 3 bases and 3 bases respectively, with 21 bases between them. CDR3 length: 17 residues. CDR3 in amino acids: CASSPIGTPHEDYEQYF. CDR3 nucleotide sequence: TGTGCCAGCTCACCGATCGGGACACCCCATGAGGACTACGAGCAGTACTTC. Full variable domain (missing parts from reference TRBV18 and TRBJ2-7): NAGVMQNPRHLVRRRGQEARLRCSPMKGHSHVYWYRQLPEEGLKFMVYLQKENIIDESGMPKERFSAEFPKEGPSILRIQQVVRGDSAAYFCASSPIGTPHEDYEQYFGPGTRLTVT.

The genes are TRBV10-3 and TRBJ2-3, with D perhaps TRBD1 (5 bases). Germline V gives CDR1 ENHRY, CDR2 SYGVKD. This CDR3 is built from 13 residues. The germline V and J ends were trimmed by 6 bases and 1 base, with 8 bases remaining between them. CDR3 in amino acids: CAISQGGTDTQYF. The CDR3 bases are TGTGCCATCAGCCAAGGGGGCACAGATACGCAGTATTTT.

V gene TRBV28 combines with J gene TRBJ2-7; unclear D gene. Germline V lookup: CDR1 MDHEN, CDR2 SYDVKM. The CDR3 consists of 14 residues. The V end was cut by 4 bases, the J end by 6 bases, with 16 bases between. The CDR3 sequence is CASSSQTRTFEQYF. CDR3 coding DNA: TGTGCCAGCAGTTCGCAAACCCGGACCTTCGAGCAGTACTTC. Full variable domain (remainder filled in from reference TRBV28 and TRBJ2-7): DVKVTQSSRYLVKRTGEKVFLECVQDMDHENMFWYRQDPGLGLRLIYFSYDVKMKEKGDIPEGYSVSREKKERFSLILESASTNQTSMYLCASSSQTRTFEQYFGPGTRLTVT.

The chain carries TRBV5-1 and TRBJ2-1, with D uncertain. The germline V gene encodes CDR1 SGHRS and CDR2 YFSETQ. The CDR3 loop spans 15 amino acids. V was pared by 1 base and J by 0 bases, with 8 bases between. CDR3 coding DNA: TGCGCCAGCAGCTTGAAAGTGAGCTCCTACAATGAGCAGTTCTTC. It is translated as CASSLKVSSYNEQFF. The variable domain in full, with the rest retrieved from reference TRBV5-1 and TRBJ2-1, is KAGVTQTPRYLIKTRGQQVTLSCSPISGHRSVSWYQQTPGQGLQFLFEYFSETQRNKGNFPGRFSGRQFSNSRSEMNVSTLELGDSALYLCASSLKVSSYNEQFFGPGTRLTVL.

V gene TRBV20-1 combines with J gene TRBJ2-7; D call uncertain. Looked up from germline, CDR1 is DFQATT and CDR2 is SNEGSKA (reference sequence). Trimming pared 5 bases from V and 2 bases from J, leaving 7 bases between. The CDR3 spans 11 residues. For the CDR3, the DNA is TGCAGTGCTGGACGAACCTACGAGCAGTACTTC. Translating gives CSAGRTYEQYF.

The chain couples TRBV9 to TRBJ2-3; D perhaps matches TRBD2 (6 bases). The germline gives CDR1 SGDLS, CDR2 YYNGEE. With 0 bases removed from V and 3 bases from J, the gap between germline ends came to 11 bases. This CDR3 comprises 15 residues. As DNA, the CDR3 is TGTGCCAGCAGCGTAGGTAGCGGTAGGACAGATACGCAGTATTTT. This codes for CASSVGSGRTDTQYF.

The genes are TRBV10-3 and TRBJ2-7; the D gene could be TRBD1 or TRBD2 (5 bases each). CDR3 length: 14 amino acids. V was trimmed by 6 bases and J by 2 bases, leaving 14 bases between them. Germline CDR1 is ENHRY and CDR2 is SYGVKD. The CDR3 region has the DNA TGTGCCATCAGAAACCGGGACGGCCCCTACGAGCAGTACTTC. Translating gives CAIRNRDGPYEQYF.

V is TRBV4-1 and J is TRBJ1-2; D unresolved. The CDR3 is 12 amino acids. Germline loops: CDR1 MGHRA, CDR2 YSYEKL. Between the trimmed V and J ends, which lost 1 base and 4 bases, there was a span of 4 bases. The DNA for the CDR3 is TGCGCCAGCAGCCAAGGAGTCTATGGCTACACCTTC. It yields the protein CASSQGVYGYTF.

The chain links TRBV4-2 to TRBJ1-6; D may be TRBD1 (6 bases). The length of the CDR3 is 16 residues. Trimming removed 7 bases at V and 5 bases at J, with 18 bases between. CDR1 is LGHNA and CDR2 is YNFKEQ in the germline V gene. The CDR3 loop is CASKPSGAGDNSPLHF. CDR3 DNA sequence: TGTGCCAGCAAGCCAAGTGGGGCAGGGGATAATTCACCCCTCCACTTT.

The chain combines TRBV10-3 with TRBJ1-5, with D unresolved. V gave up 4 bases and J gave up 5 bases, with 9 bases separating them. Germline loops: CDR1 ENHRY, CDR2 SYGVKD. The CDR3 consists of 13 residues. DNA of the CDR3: TGTGCCATCAGTGCGGCGGACTATCAGCCCCAGCATTTT. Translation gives CAISAADYQPQHF.

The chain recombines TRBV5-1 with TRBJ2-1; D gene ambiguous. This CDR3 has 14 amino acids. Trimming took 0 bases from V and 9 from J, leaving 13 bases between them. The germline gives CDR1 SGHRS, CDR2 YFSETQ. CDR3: CASSLAMMDVEQFF. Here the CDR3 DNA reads TGCGCCAGCAGCTTGGCCATGATGGACGTTGAGCAGTTCTTC.

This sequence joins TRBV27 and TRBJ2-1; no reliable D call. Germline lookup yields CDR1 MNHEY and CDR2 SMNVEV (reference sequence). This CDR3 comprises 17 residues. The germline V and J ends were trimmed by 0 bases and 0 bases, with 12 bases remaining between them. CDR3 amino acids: CASSLSVPSSSYNEQFF. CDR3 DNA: TGTGCCAGCAGTTTATCGGTACCATCGAGCTCCTACAATGAGCAGTTCTTC.

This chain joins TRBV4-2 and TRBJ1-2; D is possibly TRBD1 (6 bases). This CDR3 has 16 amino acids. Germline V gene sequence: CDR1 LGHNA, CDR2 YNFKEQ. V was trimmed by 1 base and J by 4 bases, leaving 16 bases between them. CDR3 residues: CASSQGASGAIYGYTF. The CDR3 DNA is TGTGCCAGCAGCCAAGGGGCGTCAGGGGCAATCTATGGCTACACCTTC.

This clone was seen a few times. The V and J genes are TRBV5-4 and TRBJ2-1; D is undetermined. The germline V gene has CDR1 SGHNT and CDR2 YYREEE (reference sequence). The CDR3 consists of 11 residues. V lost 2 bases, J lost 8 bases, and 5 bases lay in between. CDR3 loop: CASSFRDEQFF. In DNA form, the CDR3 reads TGTGCCAGCAGCTTTCGGGATGAGCAGTTCTTC.

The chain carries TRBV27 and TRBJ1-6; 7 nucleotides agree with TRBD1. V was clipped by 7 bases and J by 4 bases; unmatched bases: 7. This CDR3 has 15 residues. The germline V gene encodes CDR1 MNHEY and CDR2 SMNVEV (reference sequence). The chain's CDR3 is CASKIRDSYNSPLHF. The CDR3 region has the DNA TGTGCCAGCAAAATCCGGGACAGTTATAATTCACCCCTCCACTTT.